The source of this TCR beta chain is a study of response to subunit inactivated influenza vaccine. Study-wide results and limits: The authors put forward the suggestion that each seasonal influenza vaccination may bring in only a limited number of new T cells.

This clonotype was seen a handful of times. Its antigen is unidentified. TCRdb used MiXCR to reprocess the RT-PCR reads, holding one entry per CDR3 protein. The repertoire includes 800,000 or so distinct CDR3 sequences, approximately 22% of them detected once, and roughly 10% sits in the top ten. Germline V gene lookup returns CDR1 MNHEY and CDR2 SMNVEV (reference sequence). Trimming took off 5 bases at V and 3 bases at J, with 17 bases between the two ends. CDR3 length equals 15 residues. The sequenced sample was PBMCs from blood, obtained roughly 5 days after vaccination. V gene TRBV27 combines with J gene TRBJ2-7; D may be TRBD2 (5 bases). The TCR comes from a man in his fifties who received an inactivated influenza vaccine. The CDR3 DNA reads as TGTGCCAGCAGTCCATTTTTTACTAGTTTCTACGAGCAGTACTTC. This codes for CASSPFFTSFYEQYF.